The TCR beta chain described here comes from a study of radiation and T cells in renal cell carcinoma. The data were produced by immunoSEQ multiplex PCR, yet TCRdb's version contains in-frame clones alone and is incomplete. The sample carries 100,000 to 150,000 clones, about 81% recorded once. Concerning this clone: Its antigen is not known.

There are 13 residues in the CDR3. CDR1 and CDR2 (germline): MNHEY, SMNVEV (reference sequence). V gave up 2 bases and J gave up 1 base, with 5 bases separating them. Sample time point: blood 2 weeks post-SBRT. Sample treatment: 15 Gy SBRT to primary tumor, nephrectomy 4 weeks later. After SBRT, blood was collected at 2 and 4 weeks, plus baseline. Study-wide results and limits: Top tumor clonotypes rose in blood 2 weeks post-radiation, then contracted. Baseline intratumoral clonotype presence is unknown without pretreatment biopsies.

The receptor comes from a man aged 50-59 years with renal cell carcinoma. The starting material was blood, obtained from a patient whose treatment included radiotherapy and nephrectomy. The J gene is TRBJ2-5, the V gene TRBV27; D remains unclear. CDR3 loop: CASSLALQETQYF. The CDR3 region has the DNA TGTGCCAGCAGTTTAGCCCTCCAAGAGACCCAGTACTTC.